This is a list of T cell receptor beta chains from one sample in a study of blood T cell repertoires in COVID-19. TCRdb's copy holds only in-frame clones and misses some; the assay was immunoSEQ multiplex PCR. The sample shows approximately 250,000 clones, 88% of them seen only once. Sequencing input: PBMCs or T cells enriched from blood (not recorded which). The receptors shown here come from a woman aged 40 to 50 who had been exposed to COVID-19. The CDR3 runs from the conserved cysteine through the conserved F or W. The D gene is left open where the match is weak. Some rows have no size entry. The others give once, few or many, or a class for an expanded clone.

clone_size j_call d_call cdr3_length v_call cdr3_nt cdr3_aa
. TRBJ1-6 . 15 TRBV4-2 TGTGCCAGCAGCCCGTCCCAGGGGACTAATTCACCCCTCCACTTT CASSPSQGTNSPLHF
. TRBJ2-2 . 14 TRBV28 TGTGCCAGCAGTCGAGACAGGCACACCGGGGAGCTGTTTTTT CASSRDRHTGELFF
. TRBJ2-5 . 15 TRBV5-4 TGTGCCAGCAGCCCAGCCGGGTCAGCCCAAGAGACCCAGTACTTC CASSPAGSAQETQYF
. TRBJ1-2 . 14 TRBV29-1 TGCAGCGTTACGGGCAGGGAACGGAACTATGGCTACACCTTC CSVTGRERNYGYTF
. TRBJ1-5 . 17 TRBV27 TGTGCCAGCAGTTTAGTTCCTCCCCCGGGTGGCAATCAGCCCCAGCATTTT CASSLVPPPGGNQPQHF
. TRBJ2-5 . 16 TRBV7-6 TGTGCCAGCAGCCCGTTCTTGACGACTGTCCAAGAGACCCAGTACTTC CASSPFLTTVQETQYF
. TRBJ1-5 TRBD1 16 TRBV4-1 TGCGCCAGCAGCCAATGGGACAGGGGTAGCAATCAGCCCCAGCATTTT CASSQWDRGSNQPQHF
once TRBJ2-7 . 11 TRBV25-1 TGTGCCAGCAGTTCAGGGAACGAGCAGTACTTC CASSSGNEQYF
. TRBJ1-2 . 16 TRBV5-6 TGTGCCAGCAGCTTGGGTTCAGGGGTCATTTACTATGGCTACACCTTC CASSLGSGVIYYGYTF
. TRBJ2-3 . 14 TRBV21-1 TGTGCCAGCGCCCCTAGCGGGGCCTTAGATACGCAGTATTTT CASAPSGALDTQYF
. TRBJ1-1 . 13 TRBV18 TGTGCCAGCTCAACGGGGGTTAACACTGAAGCTTTCTTT CASSTGVNTEAFF
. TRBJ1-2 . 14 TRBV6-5 TGTGCCAGCAGTTACAGGGGATTCGGCTATGGCTACACCTTC CASSYRGFGYGYTF
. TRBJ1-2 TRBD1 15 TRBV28 TGTGCCAGCAGTTTATGGAACCAGGGGGCAAATGGCTACACCTTC CASSLWNQGANGYTF
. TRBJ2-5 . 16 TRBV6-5 TGTGCCAGCAGTTACTCGACTAGTACTAGGATGGAGACCCAGTACTTC CASSYSTSTRMETQYF
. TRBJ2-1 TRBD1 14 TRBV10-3 TGTGCCATCACCCCGACAGGGGGCGACGATGAGCAGTTCTTC CAITPTGGDDEQFF
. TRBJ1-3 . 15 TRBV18 TGTGCCAGCTCCCCCGACGGGATCTCTGGAAACACCATATATTTT CASSPDGISGNTIYF
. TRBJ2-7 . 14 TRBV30 TGTGCCTGGAGTTTAGGGGGGGTCTCCTACGAGCAGTACTTC CAWSLGGVSYEQYF
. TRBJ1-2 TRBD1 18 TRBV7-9 TGTGCCAGCAGCTTCGGAGGACAGGGGGCAGTCCTTAACTATGGCTACACCTTC CASSFGGQGAVLNYGYTF
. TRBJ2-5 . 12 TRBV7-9 TGTGCCAGCAGCCCGGTCCAAGAGACCCAGTACTTC CASSPVQETQYF
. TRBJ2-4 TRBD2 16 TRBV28 TGTGCCAGCAGCCCACTAGCGGGGGGAACAAAAAACATTCAGTACTTC CASSPLAGGTKNIQYF
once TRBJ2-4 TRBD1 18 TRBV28 TGTGCCAGCAGTTTACCCTCTCCAGGGGGCAGTGCCAAAAACATTCAGTACTTC CASSLPSPGGSAKNIQYF
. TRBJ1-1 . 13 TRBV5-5 TGTGCCAGCAGCTTCTCAGGGAACACTGAAGCTTTCTTT CASSFSGNTEAFF
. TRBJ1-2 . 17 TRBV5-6 TGTGCCAGCACGTGGTCTCCCAGTCATCAGGGTTATCAGGGCTACACCTTC CASTWSPSHQGYQGYTF
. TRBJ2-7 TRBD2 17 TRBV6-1 TGTGCCAGCAGTGTAACCTCGACTAGCGGGGCCACCTACGAGCAGTACTTC CASSVTSTSGATYEQYF
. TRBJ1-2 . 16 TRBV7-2 TGTGCCAGCAGCTTAGTCTCGGGGGGCATTACGTATGGCTACACCTTC CASSLVSGGITYGYTF
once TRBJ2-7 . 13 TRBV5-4 TGTGCCAGCAGCTTGGACCGGGGAGGCGAGCAGTACTTC CASSLDRGGEQYF
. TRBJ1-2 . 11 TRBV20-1 TGCAGTGCTAGAGATCAAGCTGGCTACACCTTC CSARDQAGYTF
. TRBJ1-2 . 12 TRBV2 TGTGCCAGCAGCCAGGGCCCCTATGGCTACACCTTC CASSQGPYGYTF
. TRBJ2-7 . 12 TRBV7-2 TGTGCCAGCAGCTTAGACTTCTACGAGCAGTACTTC CASSLDFYEQYF
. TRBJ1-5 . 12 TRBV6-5 TGTGCCAGCAGTTACCCGGGACAGCCCCAGCATTTT CASSYPGQPQHF
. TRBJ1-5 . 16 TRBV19 TGTGCCAGTAGTATAGTCGCGACAGTAGAATCAGGGCCCCAGCATTTT CASSIVATVESGPQHF
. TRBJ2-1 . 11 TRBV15 TGTGCCACCAGCAGACAGGGATATCGGTTCTTC CATSRQGYRFF
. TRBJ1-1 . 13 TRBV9 TGTGCCAGCAGCGACCCGACAGGTATTGGGGCTTTCTTT CASSDPTGIGAFF
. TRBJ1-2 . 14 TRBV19 TGTGCCAGTAGTATAGCCGGCGGGAACTATGGCTACACCTTC CASSIAGGNYGYTF
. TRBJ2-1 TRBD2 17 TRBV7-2 TGTGCCAGCAGCACCCCATTACTAGCGGGGTCTCGGGATGAGCAGTTCTTC CASSTPLLAGSRDEQFF
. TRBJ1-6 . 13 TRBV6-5 TGTGCCAGCAAACAGAACTATAATTCACCCCTCCACTTT CASKQNYNSPLHF
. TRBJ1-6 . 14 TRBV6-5 TGTGCCAGCAGTCCCGACAGTTATAATTCACCCCTCCACTTT CASSPDSYNSPLHF
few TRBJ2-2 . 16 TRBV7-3 TGTGCCAGTTCGCCCAAAAGTTCCAGGGACACCGGGGAGCTGTTTTTT CASSPKSSRDTGELFF
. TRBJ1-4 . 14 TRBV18 TGTGCCAGCTCACCGGGACGGGGGAATGAAAAACTGTTTTTT CASSPGRGNEKLFF
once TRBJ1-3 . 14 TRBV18 TGTGCCAGCTCACCCAACTCGTCTGGAAACACCATATATTTT CASSPNSSGNTIYF
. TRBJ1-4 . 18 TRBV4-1 TGCGCCAGCAGCCAAGATCCGCGACAGCATGCAACTAATGAAAAACTGTTTTTT CASSQDPRQHATNEKLFF
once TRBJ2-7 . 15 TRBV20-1 TGCAGTGCTAGTTATCAGGGGAAAGGCTCCTACGAGCAGTACTTC CSASYQGKGSYEQYF
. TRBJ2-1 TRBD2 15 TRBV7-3 TGTGCCAGCAGCTATAGCGGGGGCTCCTACAATGAGCAGTTCTTC CASSYSGGSYNEQFF
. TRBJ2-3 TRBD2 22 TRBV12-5 TGTGCTAGTGGTTTGGACCCGGGTCCAAATCGCGGGGTAGCGGGAGGAGAGGGGGGGCAGTATTTT CASGLDPGPNRGVAGGEGGQYF
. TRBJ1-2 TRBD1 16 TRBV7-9 TGTGCCAGCAGCTTAGCCACTGGACAGGGAGGGTATGGCTACACCTTC CASSLATGQGGYGYTF
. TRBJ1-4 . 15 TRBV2 TGTGCCAGCAGCGCTTTGGGGGCGTTAAATGAAAAACTGTTTTTT CASSALGALNEKLFF
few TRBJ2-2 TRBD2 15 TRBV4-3 TGCGCCAGCAGCCAGTTAGCGGGAGAGGCCGGGGAGCTGTTTTTT CASSQLAGEAGELFF
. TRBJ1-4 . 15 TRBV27 TGTGCCAGCAGTCCAACAGGGTCGACTAATGAAAAACTGTTTTTT CASSPTGSTNEKLFF
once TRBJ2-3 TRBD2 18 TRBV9 TGTGCCAGCAGCCTAACTAGCGGGGGGTCCTTCCCCACAGATACGCAGTATTTT CASSLTSGGSFPTDTQYF
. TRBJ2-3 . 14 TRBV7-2 TGTGCCAGCAGCCTCAGACAGGCCACAGATACGCAGTATTTT CASSLRQATDTQYF
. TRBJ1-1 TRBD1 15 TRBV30 TGTGCCGGGGGACAGTCATTAATTCTGAACACTGAAGCTTTCTTT CAGGQSLILNTEAFF
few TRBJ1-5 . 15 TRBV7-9 TGTGCCAGCAGCGAGGGATCTACTAGCAATCAGCCCCAGCATTTT CASSEGSTSNQPQHF
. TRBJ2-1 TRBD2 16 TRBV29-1 TGCAGCGTTGAAGATAGGGGCGGGGGGGATTTTCGTGAGCAGTTCTTC CSVEDRGGGDFREQFF